This is a list of T cell receptor beta chains from one sample in a study of blood T cells in healthy people across ages. TCRdb re-called the 5' RACE reads through MiXCR, storing one row per CDR3 protein. Among some 640,000 distinct CDR3 sequences listed, under 30% were seen once. Sequenced material: blood. Receptors were obtained from an elderly woman in good health. The CDR3 runs from the conserved cysteine through the conserved F or W. D genes are given only for firm matches. Not every row has a clone size; where given, it reads once, few, many or a size class.

J | V | size | D | length | CDR3 | DNA
TRBJ1-2 | TRBV6-2/TRBV6-3 | many | - | 15 | CASSNRVGPNYGYTF | TGTGCCAGCAGTAACAGGGTTGGACCTAACTATGGCTACACCTTC
TRBJ1-5 | TRBV30 | - | - | 12 | CAWSVGYQPQHF | TGTGCCTGGAGTGTCGGGTATCAGCCCCAGCATTTT
TRBJ2-1 | TRBV15 | many | TRBD1 | 15 | CATSRAGTGRNEQFF | TGTGCCACCAGCAGAGCCGGGACAGGACGCAATGAGCAGTTCTTC
TRBJ2-2 | TRBV19 | - | TRBD2 | 15 | CASSTRLAPTGELFF | TGTGCCAGTAGTACTAGACTAGCACCCACCGGGGAGCTGTTTTTT
TRBJ1-1 | TRBV25-1 | many | TRBD1 | 15 | CASSARQGGITEAFF | TGTGCCAGCAGTGCTCGACAGGGGGGCATCACTGAAGCTTTCTTT
TRBJ1-5 | TRBV9 | few | - | 16 | CASSPHPGVNNQPQHF | TGTGCCAGCAGCCCCCATCCCGGGGTTAACAATCAGCCCCAGCATTTT
TRBJ2-1 | TRBV5-1 | many | - | 14 | CASSLVRGVGEQFF | TGCGCCAGCAGCTTGGTTAGGGGGGTCGGTGAGCAGTTCTTC
TRBJ1-1 | TRBV5-1 | many | TRBD1 | 15 | CASSFNRGRDTEAFF | TGCGCCAGCAGCTTCAACAGGGGTAGGGACACTGAAGCTTTCTTT
TRBJ2-1 | TRBV20-1 | - | - | 12 | CSARVRVGEQFF | TGCAGTGCTAGGGTGCGTGTTGGTGAGCAGTTCTTC
TRBJ1-5 | TRBV5-1 | - | - | 13 | CASSLAWGQAQHF | TGCGCCAGCAGCTTGGCCTGGGGTCAGGCCCAGCATTTT
TRBJ2-1 | TRBV20-1 | many | - | 14 | CSAPGFSSYNEQFF | TGCAGTGCCCCAGGGTTCAGCTCCTACAATGAGCAGTTCTTC
TRBJ2-2 | TRBV7-2 | few | - | 14 | CASTNRGGTGELFF | TGTGCCAGCACTAATAGAGGGGGAACCGGGGAGCTGTTTTTT
TRBJ2-3 | TRBV20-1 | few | TRBD2 | 16 | CSAARLAIPSTDTQYF | TGCAGTGCTGCCCGACTAGCGATCCCTAGCACAGATACGCAGTATTTT
TRBJ2-7 | TRBV7-3 | many | - | 13 | CASSPSGGYEQYF | TGTGCCAGCAGCCCCTCGGGCGGCTACGAGCAGTACTTC
TRBJ2-5 | TRBV7-8 | - | - | 17 | CASSLVGYGGLQETQYF | TGTGCCAGCAGCTTAGTAGGGTACGGGGGACTTCAAGAGACCCAGTACTTC
TRBJ2-1 | TRBV6-2/TRBV6-3 | many | TRBD2 | 17 | CASSGGTSGGPYNEQFF | TGTGCCAGCAGTGGAGGGACTAGCGGGGGGCCCTACAATGAGCAGTTCTTC
TRBJ1-1 | TRBV5-5 | few | - | 14 | CASSLGAETSATFF | TGTGCCAGCAGCTTGGGTGCGGAGACGTCCGCGACTTTCTTT
TRBJ2-1 | TRBV20-1 | - | TRBD2 | 19 | CSAREVILAGGQFYNKQFF | TGCAGTGCTAGAGAGGTTATACTAGCGGGGGGCCAGTTTTACAATAAGCAGTTCTTC
TRBJ2-7 | TRBV30 | many | TRBD1 | 14 | CAWSPGTGLYEQYF | TGTGCCTGGAGTCCCGGGACAGGGCTATACGAGCAGTACTTC
TRBJ1-2 | TRBV12-3/TRBV12-4 | many | - | 15 | CASSPGQPVNYGYTF | TGTGCCAGCAGTCCCGGACAGCCAGTTAACTATGGCTACACCTTC
TRBJ2-7 | TRBV20-1 | many | TRBD1 | 12 | CSGKDRAYEQYF | TGCAGTGGAAAGGACAGGGCATACGAGCAGTACTTC
TRBJ2-7 | TRBV20-1 | - | TRBD2 | 14 | CSAIAGGTPYEQYF | TGCAGTGCGATAGCGGGAGGTACCCCCTACGAGCAGTACTTC
TRBJ2-7 | TRBV24-1 | - | TRBD2 | 16 | CATSDPRQAGTYEQYF | TGTGCCACCAGTGATCCAAGACAAGCGGGAACTTACGAGCAGTACTTC
TRBJ2-5 | TRBV25-1 | many | - | 11 | CASSGQETQYF | TGTGCCAGCAGTGGCCAAGAGACCCAGTACTTC